These T cell receptor beta chains were read from a single sample in a study of shared clonotypes between healthy human individuals. Clones were read by immunoSEQ multiplex PCR, and TCRdb kept only the in-frame ones, dropping some. Of 2,500,000 or so clones listed, roughly 93% are singletons. Source material: naive CD4+ T cells from PBMCs. All receptors come from a man between 18 and 29 years old in good health. Some clones in this sample may be carry-over from other donors' samples. Both conserved end residues are part of each CDR3. The order of the fields is clone size, J gene, V gene, D gene, CDR3 protein, CDR3 DNA. The D gene is left open where the match is weak. Clone size appears in some rows only: once, few, many, or a class for an expanded clone.

clone size: -
J gene: TRBJ1-1
V gene: TRBV7-9
D gene: -
CDR3 protein: CASSLFFPMNTEAFF
CDR3 DNA: TGTGCCAGCAGCTTATTTTTCCCTATGAACACTGAAGCTTTCTTT

clone size: -
J gene: TRBJ2-7
V gene: TRBV7-6
D gene: TRBD1
CDR3 protein: CASSLDDRDEQYF
CDR3 DNA: TGTGCCAGCAGCTTAGACGACAGGGACGAGCAGTACTTC

clone size: once
J gene: TRBJ2-4
V gene: TRBV9
D gene: -
CDR3 protein: CASSVAPALGNIQYF
CDR3 DNA: TGTGCCAGCAGCGTAGCCCCAGCCCTTGGGAACATTCAGTACTTC

clone size: -
J gene: TRBJ2-1
V gene: TRBV7-3
D gene: -
CDR3 protein: CASSLSFGEYNEQFF
CDR3 DNA: TGTGCCAGCAGCTTGTCGTTCGGGGAGTACAATGAGCAGTTCTTC

clone size: -
J gene: TRBJ1-2
V gene: TRBV10-3
D gene: -
CDR3 protein: CAISESVPYGYTF
CDR3 DNA: TGTGCCATCAGTGAGTCCGTCCCCTATGGCTACACCTTC

clone size: -
J gene: TRBJ1-2
V gene: TRBV7-9
D gene: -
CDR3 protein: CASSLPYYGYTF
CDR3 DNA: TGTGCCAGCAGCTTGCCCTACTATGGCTACACCTTC

clone size: -
J gene: TRBJ2-6
V gene: TRBV28
D gene: -
CDR3 protein: CASKEGPGANVLTF
CDR3 DNA: TGTGCCAGCAAAGAGGGTCCTGGGGCCAACGTCCTGACTTTC

clone size: -
J gene: TRBJ1-2
V gene: TRBV19
D gene: TRBD1
CDR3 protein: CASSTGDSEQFYGYTF
CDR3 DNA: TGTGCCAGTAGTACGGGGGACAGCGAACAATTCTATGGCTACACCTTC

clone size: -
J gene: TRBJ2-2
V gene: TRBV15
D gene: -
CDR3 protein: CATSNLLAAGYTGELFF
CDR3 DNA: TGTGCCACCAGCAATCTCCTGGCTGCAGGGTATACCGGGGAGCTGTTTTTT

clone size: -
J gene: TRBJ1-2
V gene: TRBV5-4
D gene: -
CDR3 protein: CASTPSGGYGYTF
CDR3 DNA: TGTGCCAGCACCCCTAGCGGGGGCTATGGCTACACCTTC

clone size: -
J gene: TRBJ2-7
V gene: TRBV7-3
D gene: -
CDR3 protein: CAWYRFPYEQYF
CDR3 DNA: TGTGCCTGGTACAGGTTTCCCTACGAGCAGTACTTC

clone size: -
J gene: TRBJ2-3
V gene: TRBV11-3
D gene: TRBD2
CDR3 protein: CASSPGGSDTQYF
CDR3 DNA: TGTGCCAGCAGCCCCGGGGGGTCAGATACGCAGTATTTT

clone size: -
J gene: TRBJ2-4
V gene: TRBV27
D gene: -
CDR3 protein: CASRADLAKNIQYF
CDR3 DNA: TGTGCCAGCAGGGCGGATCTAGCCAAAAACATTCAGTACTTC

clone size: few
J gene: TRBJ1-2
V gene: TRBV19
D gene: TRBD1
CDR3 protein: CASSIGGGGYGYTF
CDR3 DNA: TGTGCCAGTAGTATAGGAGGGGGCGGCTATGGCTACACCTTC

clone size: -
J gene: TRBJ1-1
V gene: TRBV7-6
D gene: -
CDR3 protein: CASSLAGGFTEAFF
CDR3 DNA: TGTGCCAGCAGCTTAGCGGGAGGTTTCACTGAAGCTTTCTTT

clone size: -
J gene: TRBJ2-7
V gene: TRBV6-1
D gene: -
CDR3 protein: CASSVAGTYEQYF
CDR3 DNA: TGTGCCAGCAGTGTCGCGGGTACCTACGAGCAGTACTTC

clone size: -
J gene: TRBJ2-7
V gene: TRBV15
D gene: -
CDR3 protein: CATSRDGTGYEQYF
CDR3 DNA: TGTGCCACCAGCAGAGATGGTACAGGCTACGAGCAGTACTTC

clone size: -
J gene: TRBJ1-2
V gene: TRBV2
D gene: -
CDR3 protein: CASSANRVPNYGYTF
CDR3 DNA: TGTGCCAGCAGCGCAAACCGGGTTCCAAACTATGGCTACACCTTC

clone size: -
J gene: TRBJ1-5
V gene: TRBV18
D gene: -
CDR3 protein: CASSPSWGRGNQPQHF
CDR3 DNA: TGTGCCAGCTCACCCTCATGGGGGCGAGGCAATCAGCCCCAGCATTTT

clone size: -
J gene: TRBJ2-4
V gene: TRBV5-1
D gene: -
CDR3 protein: CASSLGEAKNIQYF
CDR3 DNA: TGCGCCAGCAGCTTGGGGGAAGCCAAAAACATTCAGTACTTC

clone size: -
J gene: TRBJ1-5
V gene: TRBV18
D gene: TRBD1
CDR3 protein: CASSPGQGGQPQHF
CDR3 DNA: TGTGCCAGCTCACCGGGACAGGGAGGTCAGCCCCAGCATTTT

clone size: -
J gene: TRBJ2-3
V gene: TRBV7-2
D gene: -
CDR3 protein: CASSLGGSDTQYF
CDR3 DNA: TGTGCCAGCAGCTTAGGGGGGAGCGATACGCAGTATTTT

clone size: -
J gene: TRBJ2-7
V gene: TRBV18
D gene: -
CDR3 protein: CASSPLGAGNNYEQYF
CDR3 DNA: TGTGCCAGCTCACCATTAGGGGCAGGGAATAACTACGAGCAGTACTTC

clone size: -
J gene: TRBJ1-2
V gene: TRBV6-5
D gene: -
CDR3 protein: CASRRTDPRGGYTF
CDR3 DNA: TGTGCCAGCAGAAGGACAGACCCACGGGGTGGCTACACCTTC

clone size: -
J gene: TRBJ2-6
V gene: TRBV4-3
D gene: TRBD2
CDR3 protein: CASSQPYSGRSGANVLTF
CDR3 DNA: TGCGCCAGCAGCCAACCATATAGCGGGAGGTCTGGGGCCAACGTCCTGACTTTC

clone size: -
J gene: TRBJ1-5
V gene: TRBV19
D gene: -
CDR3 protein: CASSLQGRHPQHF
CDR3 DNA: TGTGCCAGTAGTTTACAGGGTCGGCATCCCCAGCATTTT

clone size: once
J gene: TRBJ1-2
V gene: TRBV7-2
D gene: -
CDR3 protein: CASSLASGSSYGYTF
CDR3 DNA: TGTGCCAGCAGCTTAGCGTCCGGCAGTTCCTATGGCTACACCTTC

clone size: -
J gene: TRBJ2-7
V gene: TRBV6-4
D gene: -
CDR3 protein: CARDRSQVSYEQYF
CDR3 DNA: TGTGCCAGGGACCGCAGCCAGGTCTCCTACGAGCAGTACTTC

clone size: -
J gene: TRBJ1-2
V gene: TRBV6-9
D gene: TRBD1
CDR3 protein: CASRGQGGYTF
CDR3 DNA: TGTGCCAGCAGGGGACAGGGAGGCTACACCTTC

clone size: few
J gene: TRBJ1-2
V gene: TRBV6-6
D gene: -
CDR3 protein: CASIPGWAANYGYTF
CDR3 DNA: TGTGCCAGCATCCCCGGGTGGGCGGCCAACTATGGCTACACCTTC

clone size: -
J gene: TRBJ2-1
V gene: TRBV5-1
D gene: -
CDR3 protein: CASSLASGFSYNEQFF
CDR3 DNA: TGCGCCAGCAGCTTGGCCTCCGGGTTCTCCTACAATGAGCAGTTCTTC

clone size: -
J gene: TRBJ2-1
V gene: TRBV30
D gene: TRBD2
CDR3 protein: CAWMLAGNYNEQFF
CDR3 DNA: TGTGCCTGGATGCTAGCGGGGAACTACAATGAGCAGTTCTTC

clone size: -
J gene: TRBJ1-2
V gene: TRBV5-1
D gene: -
CDR3 protein: CASSLVAGSAVGYTF
CDR3 DNA: TGCGCCAGCAGCTTGGTGGCAGGGTCGGCAGTTGGCTACACCTTC

clone size: -
J gene: TRBJ1-1
V gene: TRBV30
D gene: -
CDR3 protein: CAWNQGNTEAFF
CDR3 DNA: TGTGCCTGGAATCAGGGAAACACTGAAGCTTTCTTT

clone size: -
J gene: TRBJ2-3
V gene: TRBV5-1
D gene: -
CDR3 protein: CASSLSRRALGTDTQYF
CDR3 DNA: TGCGCCAGCAGCTTGAGTCGAAGGGCCCTTGGCACAGATACGCAGTATTTT

clone size: -
J gene: TRBJ2-2
V gene: TRBV7-9
D gene: TRBD1
CDR3 protein: CASSSRTGETGELFF
CDR3 DNA: TGTGCCAGCAGCTCCCGGACAGGGGAGACCGGGGAGCTGTTTTTT

clone size: -
J gene: TRBJ2-2
V gene: TRBV5-1
D gene: TRBD2
CDR3 protein: CASSGLAGVAGELFF
CDR3 DNA: TGCGCCAGCAGCGGGCTAGCGGGAGTGGCCGGGGAGCTGTTTTTT

clone size: -
J gene: TRBJ2-7
V gene: TRBV18
D gene: TRBD2
CDR3 protein: CASSPTPGLAGPPVGEQYF
CDR3 DNA: TGTGCCAGCTCACCAACGCCGGGACTAGCGGGACCCCCCGTCGGGGAGCAGTACTTC

clone size: -
J gene: TRBJ2-6
V gene: TRBV10-3
D gene: TRBD1
CDR3 protein: CAISPGQGAGSGANVLTF
CDR3 DNA: TGTGCCATCAGTCCTGGACAGGGGGCAGGTTCTGGGGCCAACGTCCTGACTTTC

clone size: once
J gene: TRBJ2-7
V gene: TRBV5-1
D gene: TRBD1
CDR3 protein: CASSFSGTGKGEQYF
CDR3 DNA: TGCGCCAGCAGCTTCTCCGGGACAGGGAAAGGGGAGCAGTACTTC

clone size: -
J gene: TRBJ1-1
V gene: TRBV29-1
D gene: TRBD1
CDR3 protein: CSALGQGGTEAFF
CDR3 DNA: TGCAGCGCGTTGGGACAGGGGGGCACTGAAGCTTTCTTT

clone size: -
J gene: TRBJ1-1
V gene: TRBV28
D gene: -
CDR3 protein: CASSSSTEAFF
CDR3 DNA: TGTGCCAGCAGTTCGAGCACTGAAGCTTTCTTT

clone size: -
J gene: TRBJ2-7
V gene: TRBV5-1
D gene: TRBD1
CDR3 protein: CASSSQGASYEQYF
CDR3 DNA: TGCGCCAGCAGCTCGCAGGGGGCGTCCTACGAGCAGTACTTC

clone size: -
J gene: TRBJ1-2
V gene: TRBV28
D gene: -
CDR3 protein: CASSLGHDGYTF
CDR3 DNA: TGTGCCAGCAGTTTGGGGCACGATGGCTACACCTTC

clone size: -
J gene: TRBJ2-2
V gene: TRBV11-2
D gene: -
CDR3 protein: CASSSTRVGTGELFF
CDR3 DNA: TGTGCCAGCAGCTCGACAAGGGTGGGGACCGGGGAGCTGTTTTTT

clone size: -
J gene: TRBJ2-7
V gene: TRBV15
D gene: -
CDR3 protein: CATSRGLADSSYEQYF
CDR3 DNA: TGTGCCACCAGCAGGGGGTTGGCGGACAGCTCCTACGAGCAGTACTTC

clone size: -
J gene: TRBJ2-3
V gene: TRBV5-1
D gene: -
CDR3 protein: CASTAEGRTDTQYF
CDR3 DNA: TGCGCCAGCACCGCCGAAGGGCGCACAGATACGCAGTATTTT

clone size: -
J gene: TRBJ1-5
V gene: TRBV5-6
D gene: -
CDR3 protein: CASSLVGQNQPQHF
CDR3 DNA: TGTGCCAGCAGCTTGGTGGGCCAAAATCAGCCCCAGCATTTT

clone size: -
J gene: TRBJ2-3
V gene: TRBV7-9
D gene: TRBD2
CDR3 protein: CASSSPSGRGTDTQYF
CDR3 DNA: TGTGCCAGCAGCTCACCTAGCGGGAGAGGTACAGATACGCAGTATTTT

clone size: -
J gene: TRBJ1-2
V gene: TRBV6-6
D gene: -
CDR3 protein: CASSPPGGRPNYGYTF
CDR3 DNA: TGTGCCAGCAGTCCCCCCGGAGGACGTCCTAACTATGGCTACACCTTC

clone size: -
J gene: TRBJ1-4
V gene: TRBV6-1
D gene: -
CDR3 protein: CASSSLGREKLFF
CDR3 DNA: TGTGCCAGCAGCTCGCTAGGGCGCGAAAAACTGTTTTTT

clone size: -
J gene: TRBJ2-2
V gene: TRBV27
D gene: -
CDR3 protein: CASSLGYFSGELFF
CDR3 DNA: TGTGCCAGCAGTTTAGGTTATTTTTCCGGGGAGCTGTTTTTT

clone size: -
J gene: TRBJ1-2
V gene: TRBV7-6
D gene: TRBD1
CDR3 protein: CASSVYRGQGGYTF
CDR3 DNA: TGTGCCAGCAGCGTATACAGGGGGCAGGGTGGCTACACCTTC

clone size: -
J gene: TRBJ2-5
V gene: TRBV15
D gene: -
CDR3 protein: CATSREQGTRGAQYF
CDR3 DNA: TGTGCCACCAGCAGAGAGCAGGGCACCCGAGGGGCCCAGTACTTC

clone size: -
J gene: TRBJ2-1
V gene: TRBV14
D gene: TRBD2
CDR3 protein: CASSQLGRDEQFF
CDR3 DNA: TGTGCCAGCAGCCAACTCGGGAGGGATGAGCAGTTCTTC